The sample holds a few counts of the clone carrying this TCR beta chain. What it binds is unknown. V shed 4 bases and J shed 4 bases, with 11 bases lying between them. The CDR3 is made up of 14 amino acids. Per the germline V gene, CDR1 is LGHNA and CDR2 is YSLEER. Expressed TCRB transcripts got sequenced, as all isolated RNA was reverse transcribed. TCRdb keeps only in-frame clones here, not all; method: immunoSEQ multiplex PCR. The table records roughly 610,000 clones, around a sixth of them present only once. This sample is part of a study of beta chain features in type 1 diabetes. Sampling consisted of one heparinised blood draw per donor, averaging around 100 mL. CD4+ naive, central memory, regulatory and stem cell-like memory cells were sorted via CD45RO/CCR7/CD25/CD127/CD95/CD27. Without exception, sorted populations had purity beyond 98%. Points from the study as a whole: A moderate, significant TCRB CDR3 shortening appeared in type 1 diabetes across four CD4+ subsets.

This sequence was found in a man younger than 35 in good health. The material sequenced was naive CD4+ T cells from blood. This rearrangement joins TRBV4-3 to TRBJ1-5; TRBD1 is a possible D gene (6 bases). The CDR3 bases are TGCGCCAGCAGCCTAACTACAGGGAATCAGCCCCAGCATTTT. Residues: CASSLTTGNQPQHF.